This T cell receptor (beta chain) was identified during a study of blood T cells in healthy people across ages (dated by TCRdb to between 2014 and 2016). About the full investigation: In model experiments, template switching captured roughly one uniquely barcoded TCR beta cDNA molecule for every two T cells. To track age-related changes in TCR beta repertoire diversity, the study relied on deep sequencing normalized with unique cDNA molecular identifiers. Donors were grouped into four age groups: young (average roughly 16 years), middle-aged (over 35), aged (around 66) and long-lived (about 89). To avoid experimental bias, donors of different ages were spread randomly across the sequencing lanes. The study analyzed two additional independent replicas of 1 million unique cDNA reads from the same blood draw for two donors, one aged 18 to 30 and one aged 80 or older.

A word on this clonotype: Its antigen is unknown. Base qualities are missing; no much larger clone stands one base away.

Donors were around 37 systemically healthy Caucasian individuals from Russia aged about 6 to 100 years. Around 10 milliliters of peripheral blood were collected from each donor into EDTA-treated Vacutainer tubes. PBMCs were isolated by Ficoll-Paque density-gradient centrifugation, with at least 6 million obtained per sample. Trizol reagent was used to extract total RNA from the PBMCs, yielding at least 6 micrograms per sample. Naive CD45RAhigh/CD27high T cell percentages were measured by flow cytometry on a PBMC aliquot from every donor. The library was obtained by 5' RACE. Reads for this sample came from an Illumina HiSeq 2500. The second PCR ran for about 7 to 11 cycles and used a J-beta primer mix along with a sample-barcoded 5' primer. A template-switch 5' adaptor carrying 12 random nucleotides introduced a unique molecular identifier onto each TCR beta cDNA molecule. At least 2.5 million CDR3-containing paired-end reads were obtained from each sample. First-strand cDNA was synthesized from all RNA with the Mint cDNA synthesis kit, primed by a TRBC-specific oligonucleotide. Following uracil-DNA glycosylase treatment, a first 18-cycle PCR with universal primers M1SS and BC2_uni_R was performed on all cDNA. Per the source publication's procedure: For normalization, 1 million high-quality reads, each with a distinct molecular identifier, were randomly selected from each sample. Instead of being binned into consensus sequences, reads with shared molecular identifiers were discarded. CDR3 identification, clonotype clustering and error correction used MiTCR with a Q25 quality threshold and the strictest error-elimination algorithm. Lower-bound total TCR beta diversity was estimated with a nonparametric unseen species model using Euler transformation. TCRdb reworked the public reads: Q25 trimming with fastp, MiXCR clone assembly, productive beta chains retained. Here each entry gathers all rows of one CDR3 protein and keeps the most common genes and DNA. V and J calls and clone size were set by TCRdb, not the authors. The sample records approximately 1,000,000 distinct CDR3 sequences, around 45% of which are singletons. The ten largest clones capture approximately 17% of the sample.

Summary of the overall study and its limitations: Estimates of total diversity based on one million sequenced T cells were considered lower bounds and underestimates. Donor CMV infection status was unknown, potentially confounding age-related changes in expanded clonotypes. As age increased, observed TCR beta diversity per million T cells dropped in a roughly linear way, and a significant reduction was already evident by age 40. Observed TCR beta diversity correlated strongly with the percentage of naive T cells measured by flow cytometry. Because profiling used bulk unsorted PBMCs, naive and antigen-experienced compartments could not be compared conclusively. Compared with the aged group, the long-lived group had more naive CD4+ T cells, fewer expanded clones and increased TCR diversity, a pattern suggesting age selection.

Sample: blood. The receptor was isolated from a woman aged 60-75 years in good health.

The CDR3 region reads CASSPGTSANTGELFF. The nucleotide sequence reads as follows: TGTGCCAGCAGTCCCGGGACTAGCGCCAACACCGGGGAGCTGTTTTTT. The V and J genes are TRBV27 and TRBJ2-2, and 10 bases in between align with TRBD2. Measured from the cysteine to the phenylalanine, the CDR3 is 16 residues long. Only the CDR3 portion is preserved as DNA: 48 bases, with reading frame beginning at the first base. Trimming accounts for 5 bases at V and 2 bases at J, while the number of junction bases matched to no gene is 5. CDR1 and CDR2 are read off the germline V gene (reference sequence) as MNHEY and SMNVEV.